Listed below are T cell receptor beta chains from one sample, sequenced in a study of T cells in Graves' hyperthyroidism and ophthalmopathy. MiXCR was run by TCRdb on the multiplex PCR reads, yielding one entry per CDR3 protein. This table holds approximately 400,000 distinct CDR3 sequences, less than 20% found once. Input material: blood. These receptors were taken from a man aged 18 to 30 with Graves' ophthalmopathy. The CDR3 runs from the conserved cysteine through the conserved F or W. The order of the fields is clone size, D gene, J gene, V gene, CDR3 DNA, CDR3 protein. D genes are given only for firm matches. The listing skips clone size in some rows; elsewhere it reads once, few, many or a size class.

few	NA	TRBJ1-5	TRBV5-1	TGCGCCAGCAGCTTGGGATACGCCAGGGGTCAGCCCCAGCATTTT	CASSLGYARGQPQHF
many	NA	TRBJ1-1	TRBV3-1	TGTGCCAGCAGCCAAGGGGCGGGGATGGGCACTGAAGCTTTCTTT	CASSQGAGMGTEAFF
few	NA	TRBJ1-2	TRBV29-1	TGCAGCGTTGTGGGGGGGCAGTATGGCTACACCTTC	CSVVGGQYGYTF
once	TRBD2	TRBJ2-5	TRBV5-6	TGTGCCAGCAGCTTGGGAGAGAGTAGCGGGGGCCTAATGGCCCAGTACTTC	CASSLGESSGGLMAQYF
NA	NA	TRBJ1-4	TRBV5-5	TGTGCCAGCTCCTGGAGGGGAATCAGTGAAAAACTGTTTTTT	CASSWRGISEKLFF
few	NA	TRBJ1-3	TRBV12-5	TGTGCTAGTGGTTTGACCCCACCTGGAAACACCATATATTTT	CASGLTPPGNTIYF
NA	NA	TRBJ2-1	TRBV6-1	TGTGCCAGCAGTACAAGGGGGGATTCCTACAATGAGCAGTTCTTC	CASSTRGDSYNEQFF
NA	TRBD1	TRBJ1-5	TRBV6-5	TGTGCCAGCAGTTACACCCCAGGCAGGGGGGATAGCAATCAGCCCCAGCATTTT	CASSYTPGRGDSNQPQHF
many	NA	TRBJ2-1	TRBV2	TGTGCCAGCAGTGAGACAGAGAGCTCCTACAATGAGCAGTTCTTC	CASSETESSYNEQFF
NA	TRBD1	TRBJ1-1	TRBV2	TGTGCCAGCAGCGCCCACCGGGACAGGGCCTTCACTGAAGCTTTCTTT	CASSAHRDRAFTEAFF
many	NA	TRBJ1-1	TRBV28	TGTGCCAGCAGTTATGAGAACACTGAAGCTTTCTTT	CASSYENTEAFF
many	NA	TRBJ1-2	TRBV12-3/TRBV12-4	TGTGCCAGCAGTTTAATTCAAGGGGGCTACACCTTC	CASSLIQGGYTF
many	NA	TRBJ2-5	TRBV9	TGTGCCAGCAGCGTAGATGAAGGCCGGAGGACCCAGTACTTC	CASSVDEGRRTQYF
many	TRBD2	TRBJ2-2	TRBV11-2	TGTGCCAGCAGCTTAGGGAGGACTAGCCCCGGGGAGCTGTTTTTT	CASSLGRTSPGELFF
few	TRBD1	TRBJ2-1	TRBV6-1	TGTGCCAGCAGCGAGGTACAGGGGTCCTACAATGAGCAGTTCTTC	CASSEVQGSYNEQFF
NA	TRBD2	TRBJ2-2	TRBV10-1	TGCGCCAGCAGTCCTCTAGCGGGGGGAACGAACACCGGGGAGCTGTTTTTT	CASSPLAGGTNTGELFF
many	NA	TRBJ2-3	TRBV20-1	TGCAGTGCTGTCGGCGGGGGCACAGATACGCAGTATTTT	CSAVGGGTDTQYF
many	NA	TRBJ2-7	TRBV20-1	TGCAGTGCTAGAGATCCACCGAGCGAGCAGTACTTC	CSARDPPSEQYF
many	NA	TRBJ2-4	TRBV11-3	TGTGCCAGCAGCTCACGTGGGGAAAACATTCAGTACTTC	CASSSRGENIQYF
many	NA	TRBJ1-1	TRBV7-3	TGTGCCAGCAGCTTATTTGGGGACACTGAAGCTTTCTTT	CASSLFGDTEAFF
NA	TRBD1	TRBJ2-2	TRBV2	TGTGCCAGCAGTACAGGACAGGGCGGGGCCGGGGAGCTGTTTTTT	CASSTGQGGAGELFF
many	TRBD1	TRBJ1-2	TRBV3-1	TGTGCCAGCAACAAACAGGGGTATGGCTACACCTTC	CASNKQGYGYTF
NA	TRBD1	TRBJ1-2	TRBV7-9	TGTGCCAGCAGCGCTCCCCCGGGACAGGGCCCATATGGCTACACCTTC	CASSAPPGQGPYGYTF
many	TRBD2	TRBJ2-5	TRBV18	TGTGCCAGCTCAACTAGCGGCCGCCAAGAGACCCAGTACTTC	CASSTSGRQETQYF
NA	TRBD1	TRBJ1-6	TRBV19	TGTGCCAGTCGCCGAGCTAGGACAGGGGAATCACCCCTCCACTTT	CASRRARTGESPLHF
many	NA	TRBJ1-1	TRBV18	TGTGCCAGCTCGGGACGGTCTAGCGGCACTGAAGCTTTCTTT	CASSGRSSGTEAFF
NA	NA	TRBJ2-7	TRBV12-3/TRBV12-4	TGTGCCAGCAGTTTTGCGGGACACAACTACGAGCAGTACTTC	CASSFAGHNYEQYF